The 27 T cell receptor beta chains below were found in one sample sequenced in a study of T-cell memory formation after mild COVID-19. TCRdb reprocessed the 5' RACE reads via MiXCR and lists one record per CDR3 protein. The sample holds approximately 150,000 distinct CDR3 sequences; roughly 19% are singletons and the top ten take approximately 2.4%. Source material: PBMCs or a T cell subset sorted from them (not recorded which). The receptors come from an adult woman who had mild COVID-19 (a few samples of this study predate the infection). Cell type and time point are not known.

Only a few counts were recorded for this clonotype. This rearrangement joins TRBV3-1 to TRBJ1-1, with TRBD1 matching over 7 bases. Looked up from germline, CDR1 is LGHDT and CDR2 is YNNKEL (reference sequence). J gave up 10 bases and V 0 bases, and 11 bases lay outside the gene matches. The CDR3 spans 15 residues. The CDR3 sequence: CASSQEFETGPPAFF. The CDR3 nucleotides read TGTGCCAGCAGCCAAGAGTTTGAGACAGGGCCCCCAGCTTTCTTT.

The J gene is TRBJ1-4, the V gene TRBV4-2; the D is unclear. The germline V gene encodes CDR1 LGHNA and CDR2 YNFKEQ. The CDR3 spans 15 residues. Trimming pared 0 bases from V and 7 bases from J, leaving 12 bases between. The CDR3 spells CASSQDVGNFEKLFF. The CDR3 DNA reads as TGTGCCAGCAGCCAAGATGTGGGCAATTTTGAAAAACTGTTTTTT.

This clonotype came up a few times. The chain couples TRBV6-1 to TRBJ2-7, with D uncertain. This CDR3 is built from 16 residues. Germline CDR1 MNHNS, CDR2 SASEGT. Trimming stripped 1 base from V and 4 bases from J, with 17 bases between. CDR3 DNA: TGTGCCAGCAGTGAAGGCCCGGCGGTCTTTGGTTACGAGCAGTACTTC. Its translation: CASSEGPAVFGYEQYF.

There are a few counts of this clonotype. The chain couples TRBV4-3 to TRBJ2-1, with D hard to call. Between the trimmed V and J ends, which lost 2 bases and 9 bases, there was a span of 14 bases. The germline CDR1 and CDR2 sequences are LGHNA and YSLEER. CDR3 length: 14 residues. CDR3 sequence reads: CASSQFYGAIEQFF. CDR3 bases: TGCGCCAGCAGCCAATTTTATGGAGCTATTGAGCAGTTCTTC.

V and J are TRBV10-3 and TRBJ2-4; no clear D. This CDR3 spans 13 amino acids. The ends were cut back, 7 bases at V and 0 bases at J, with 7 bases in the middle. Germline-derived CDR1 and CDR2 are ENHRY and SYGVKD. CDR3 protein: CAITDGAKNIQYF. The DNA for the CDR3 is TGTGCCATCACAGACGGAGCCAAAAACATTCAGTACTTC.

This clonotype was seen more than once but under ten times. The chain couples TRBV20-1 to TRBJ1-1, with TRBD1 as a possible D gene (6 bases). Germline V gene sequence: CDR1 DFQATT, CDR2 SNEGSKA (reference sequence). The CDR3 runs to 14 residues. Trimming took off 2 bases at V and 1 base at J, with 11 bases between the two ends. In DNA form, the CDR3 reads TGCAGTGCTAGACGCCGGACAGCGAACACTGAAGCTTTCTTT. Translating it yields CSARRRTANTEAFF.

The chain couples TRBV18 to TRBJ2-7; 13 bases are a match to TRBD2. Looked up from germline, CDR1 is KGHSH and CDR2 is LQKENI. Germline trimming cut 3 bases from V and 3 bases from J; bases unmatched to any gene: 5. The CDR3 spans 16 residues. The CDR3 here is CASSPQGLAGIYEQYF. The CDR3 DNA is TGTGCCAGCTCACCGCAGGGACTAGCGGGGATCTACGAGCAGTACTTC.

The V gene is TRBV2, the J gene TRBJ2-7; D remains unclear. Trimming removed 2 bases from V and 3 bases from J, with 8 bases in between. The CDR3 extends over 13 amino acids. Germline V gives CDR1 SNHLY, CDR2 FYNNEI. The CDR3 DNA is TGTGCCAGCAGTGAATCGGTATACTACGAGCAGTACGTC. Its translation is CASSESVYYEQYV.

This clonotype has a handful of counts. The chain uses TRBV5-1 and TRBJ2-6, with D unclear. Per germline, CDR1 SGHRS and CDR2 YFSETQ. The CDR3 is made up of 16 amino acids. Trimming removed 0 bases at V and 2 bases at J, with 9 bases between. DNA of the CDR3: TGCGCCAGCAGCTTGGTTGGTCGAGCTGGGGCCAACGTCCTGACTTTC. Protein: CASSLVGRAGANVLTF. Based on the CDR3 plus reference TRBV5-1 and TRBJ2-6, the full variable domain is KAGVTQTPRYLIKTRGQQVTLSCSPISGHRSVSWYQQTPGQGLQFLFEYFSETQRNKGNFPGRFSGRQFSNSRSEMNVSTLELGDSALYLCASSLVGRAGANVLTFGAGSRLTVL.

The table lists this clonotype with a few counts. This CDR3 reads CASSLGDFYGDTQYF. The DNA for the CDR3 is TGTGCCAGCAGCTTAGGGGACTTTTATGGAGATACGCAGTATTTT. This rearrangement joins TRBV11-2 to TRBJ2-3; perhaps TRBD2 as D (6 bases). Trimming removed 1 base from V and 5 bases from J, with 13 bases in between. In germline, CDR1 is SGHAT, CDR2 FQNNGV. The CDR3 loop spans 15 amino acids.

In this sample, this clonotype turned up many times. This chain links TRBV5-1 with TRBJ2-5, with 7 nucleotides matching TRBD1. The CDR3 runs 15 residues. Germline V lookup: CDR1 SGHRS, CDR2 YFSETQ. V dropped 5 bases and J dropped 1; count of bases not matched to a gene: 8. Written as DNA, the CDR3 is TGCGCCAGCAGTCCACAGGGGACGTCCCAAGAGACCCAGTACTTC. This sequence encodes CASSPQGTSQETQYF.

The chain couples TRBV20-1 to TRBJ2-5; D gene uncertain. The CDR3 spans 10 residues. The V end was cut by 3 bases, the J end by 5 bases, with 4 bases between. Looked up from germline, CDR1 is DFQATT and CDR2 is SNEGSKA (reference sequence). The CDR3 DNA reads as TGCAGTGCTAGGATGGAGACCCAGTACTTC. Translation gives CSARMETQYF.

For the CDR3, the DNA is TGTGCCAGCAGCTTAGTCGACAGGGGAAACGGCTACACCTTC. Protein sequence: CASSLVDRGNGYTF. The chain joins TRBV11-2 to TRBJ1-2; 8 bases align to TRBD1. Germline V CDR1 and CDR2: SGHAT, FQNNGV. Losses at the gene ends were 1 base for V and 8 bases for J; bases not matched to a gene: 6. CDR3 length: 14 amino acids.

This clonotype was counted a few times. The chain employs TRBV20-1 and TRBJ2-7, with unresolved D. The CDR3 has 12 amino acids. The V and J ends lost 1 base and 2 bases respectively, with 6 bases between them. The V gene's germline CDR1 is DFQATT and CDR2 SNEGSKA (reference sequence). CDR3: CSARVTAYEQYF. As DNA, the CDR3 is TGCAGTGCTAGAGTTACGGCCTACGAGCAGTACTTC.

The gene calls are TRBV12-3 or TRBV12-4 and TRBJ2-3; either TRBD1 or TRBD2 may fit D (6 bases each). V shed 5 bases and J shed 0 bases, with 15 bases lying between them. There are 16 residues in the CDR3. The CDR3 sequence: CASSPSWRGSTDTQYF. The CDR3 nucleotides read TGTGCCAGCAGTCCGTCATGGAGGGGGAGCACAGATACGCAGTATTTT.

This clonotype has ten or more counts. The chain links TRBV5-5 to TRBJ2-7, with a weak D call TRBD1 (5 bases). Trimming shortened V by 0 bases and J by 3 bases, and 16 bases separated the two germline ends. Germline V lookup: CDR1 SGHKS, CDR2 YYEKEE (reference sequence). This CDR3 comprises 16 residues. This chain's CDR3 is CASSLGLLVDSYEQYF. The CDR3 DNA reads TGTGCCAGCAGCTTGGGGCTGTTGGTAGACAGCTACGAGCAGTACTTC.

The chain has TRBV15 and TRBJ1-1, with D unclear. CDR1 is LNHNV, CDR2 YYDKDF, per germline (reference sequence). Between the trimmed V and J ends, which lost 0 bases and 0 bases, there was a span of 11 bases. CDR3 size: 16 residues. The DNA of the CDR3 is TGTGCCACCAGCAGAGATATGGGCAGGCTGAACACTGAAGCTTTCTTT. It is translated as CATSRDMGRLNTEAFF.

This clonotype was observed a few times. V is TRBV12-3 or TRBV12-4 and J is TRBJ1-5; TRBD1 is a possible D gene (5 bases). V gave up 10 bases and J gave up 4 bases, with 11 bases separating them. The CDR3 is made up of 12 amino acids. The CDR3 DNA reads TGTGCCACCGGCAGGGTAAATCAGCCCCAGCATTTT. Amino acids: CATGRVNQPQHF.

The V call is TRBV7-2, the J call TRBJ2-3; 7 bases agree with TRBD2. The germline CDR1 and CDR2 sequences are SGHTA and FQGNSA. The CDR3 has 17 residues. Trimming removed 1 base from V and 2 bases from J; junction bases left unmatched: 9. CDR3 sequence reads: CASSLVLLAQNTDTQYF. The CDR3 bases are TGTGCCAGCAGCTTAGTTTTACTAGCGCAAAACACAGATACGCAGTATTTT.

The chain uses TRBV5-1 and TRBJ1-1, with D tentatively TRBD1 (6 bases). The V end was cut by 0 bases, the J end by 0 bases, with 12 bases between. From germline, CDR1 is SGHRS and CDR2 YFSETQ. The CDR3 contains 16 residues. The DNA of the CDR3 is TGCGCCAGCAGCTTGGACCATCAGGGGATGAACACTGAAGCTTTCTTT. It encodes CASSLDHQGMNTEAFF.

At least ten counts were recorded for this clonotype. The chain has TRBV24-1 and TRBJ2-1; perhaps TRBD1 as D (6 bases). CDR3 length: 13 residues. In germline, CDR1 is KGHDR, CDR2 SFDVKD. V lost 4 bases and J 10 bases, leaving 13 bases between the germline ends. The CDR3: CATSEGSRGEQFF. CDR3 coding DNA: TGTGCCACCAGTGAGGGATCTAGGGGGGAGCAGTTCTTC.

The CDR3 sequence: CASSQVGTSGGIVTQYF. The CDR3 DNA follows: TGTGCCAGCAGCCAAGTCGGTACTAGCGGGGGGATTGTGACCCAGTACTTC. This rearrangement joins TRBV14 to TRBJ2-5; TRBD2 matches at 12 bases. V was clipped by 1 base and J by 7 bases; unmatched bases: 10. The CDR3 is made up of 17 amino acids. In germline, CDR1 is SGHDN, CDR2 FVKESK.

In this sample, this clonotype turned up a few times. The chain links TRBV7-2 to TRBJ2-2; perhaps TRBD2 as D (6 bases). The V gene lost 2 bases and the J gene lost 5 bases, with 12 bases spanning the gap. Germline V lookup: CDR1 SGHTA, CDR2 FQGNSA. This CDR3 spans 15 amino acids. CDR3: CASSLTTRWTGELFF. The CDR3, as DNA: TGTGCCAGCAGCTTAACGACTAGGTGGACCGGGGAGCTGTTTTTT.

The V call is TRBV5-6, the J call TRBJ1-6, with D perhaps TRBD1 (6 bases). V lost 8 bases to trimming and J lost 14 bases, with 23 bases between them. Germline V gene lookup returns CDR1 SGHDT and CDR2 YYEEEE. The CDR3 is made up of 14 amino acids. As DNA, the CDR3 is TGTGCCAGTAGTATCCGGGGGACACCCGGTTCCCTCCACTTT. This translates into CASSIRGTPGSLHF.

This clonotype has only a few counts. The V and J genes are TRBV29-1 and TRBJ1-1; TRBD1 aligns across 7 bases. J was trimmed by 3 bases and V by 4 bases; bases with no gene match: 8. CDR1 and CDR2 (germline): SQVTM, ANQGSEA. The CDR3 extends over 14 amino acids. In DNA, the CDR3 is TGCAGCGTTGTTAGGGGGCGTGGGGACACTGAAGCTTTCTTT. It encodes CSVVRGRGDTEAFF.

This chain links TRBV2 with TRBJ2-1, with D maybe TRBD1 (5 bases). The CDR3 extends over 12 amino acids. Trimming took 4 bases from V and 6 from J, leaving 7 bases between them. The germline V gene encodes CDR1 SNHLY and CDR2 FYNNEI. CDR3 protein: CASSGQGNEQFF. The CDR3 nucleotides read TGTGCCAGCAGTGGTCAGGGCAATGAGCAGTTCTTC.

The rearrangement links TRBV12-3 or TRBV12-4 to TRBJ2-5; 7 bases line up with TRBD1. After removal of 6 bases from V and 2 bases from J, the junction contained 9 bases not matched to a gene. This CDR3 is 15 amino acids long. The CDR3 loop reads CASSTGTVHQETQYF. The DNA of the CDR3 is TGTGCCAGCAGCACCGGGACAGTCCATCAAGAGACCCAGTACTTC.